This T cell receptor beta chain was identified in a study of CD8 T cells in Susac syndrome. Whole-study context: The sequenced Susac syndrome patients included about 6 who had clinically active disease and about 8 who were in remission.

Between the trimmed V and J ends, which lost 5 bases and 9 bases, there was a span of 9 bases. Per germline, CDR1 SGDLS and CDR2 YYNGEE. The CDR3 consists of 11 residues. cDNA came from about 0.5 to 1 ug RNA primed by random hexamers. It was immunoSEQ multiplex PCR that amplified TCR beta CDR3 across 54 Vbeta and 13 Jbeta. Each CDR3 protein is one row after TCRdb ran MiXCR on the immunoSEQ multiplex PCR reads. The sample consists of about 110,000 distinct CDR3 sequences, around 94% of them appearing once. The V and J genes are TRBV9 and TRBJ2-1, with D uncertain. The sequenced sample was CD8+ T cells from PBMCs. The origin of this receptor is a human donor with Susac syndrome. CDR3 bases: TGTGCCAGCAGTCAGAGCACTGAGCAGTTCTTC. Encoded protein: CASSQSTEQFF.